This T cell receptor (beta chain) originates from a study of T cell responses to AZD1222 COVID-19 vaccine. Study conclusions and caveats: Across spike, vaccine-associated CD4 TCRs were found, dominant at 160-218 and 743-854. Females outnumbered males among donors, who were mostly white British; clonal diversity was possibly underestimated.

TCRdb keeps only in-frame clones here, not all; method: immunoSEQ multiplex PCR. Altogether just under 35,000 clones are present, about nine tenths being singletons, with the ten largest covering roughly 9.6%. About this clone: Its matching antigen is unknown.

Trimming removed 4 bases from V and 4 bases from J, with 14 bases in between. The CDR3 runs 15 residues. In germline, CDR1 is SGHAT, CDR2 FQNNGV. This chain joins TRBV11-2 and TRBJ1-5; tentatively, D is TRBD1 (5 bases). The specimen comprised peripheral blood, sampled 28 days after the second AZD1222 dose. This clonotype was sampled from an adult who received the AZD1222 COVID-19 vaccine. DNA for the CDR3: TGTGCCAGCAGCTCGCTCACGGGACGTAATCAGCCCCAGCATTTT. It codes for CASSSLTGRNQPQHF.